This T cell receptor beta chain is drawn from a study of T cells after yellow fever vaccination. Study-wide points: When the response was secondary, it was weaker but reached its peak faster, day 5 versus 15. A minor fraction of clonotypes spanned both CD4 and CD8 compartments.

V trimming: 3 bases; J trimming: 5 bases; junction bases outside the gene matches: 7. The germline V gene has CDR1 SGHVS and CDR2 FNYEAQ. The CDR3 runs to 15 residues. TCRdb itself ran the 5' RACE reads through MiXCR, one entry per CDR3 protein. Found here are some 150,000 distinct CDR3 sequences, roughly a tenth of them singletons; the top ten hold under 40%. A note on this clonotype: The antigen remains unidentified.

This sequence joins TRBV7-6 and TRBJ1-5, with 7 bases fitting TRBD1. This TCR was recovered from a man younger than 35 who received the YFV17D yellow fever vaccine. The sequencing here drew on CD8+ T cells sorted from PBMCs, taken 45 days after the yellow fever booster vaccination. This CDR3 is CASSLGGGGDQPQHF. DNA for the CDR3: TGTGCCAGCAGCTTGGGGGGAGGGGGCGATCAGCCCCAGCATTTT.